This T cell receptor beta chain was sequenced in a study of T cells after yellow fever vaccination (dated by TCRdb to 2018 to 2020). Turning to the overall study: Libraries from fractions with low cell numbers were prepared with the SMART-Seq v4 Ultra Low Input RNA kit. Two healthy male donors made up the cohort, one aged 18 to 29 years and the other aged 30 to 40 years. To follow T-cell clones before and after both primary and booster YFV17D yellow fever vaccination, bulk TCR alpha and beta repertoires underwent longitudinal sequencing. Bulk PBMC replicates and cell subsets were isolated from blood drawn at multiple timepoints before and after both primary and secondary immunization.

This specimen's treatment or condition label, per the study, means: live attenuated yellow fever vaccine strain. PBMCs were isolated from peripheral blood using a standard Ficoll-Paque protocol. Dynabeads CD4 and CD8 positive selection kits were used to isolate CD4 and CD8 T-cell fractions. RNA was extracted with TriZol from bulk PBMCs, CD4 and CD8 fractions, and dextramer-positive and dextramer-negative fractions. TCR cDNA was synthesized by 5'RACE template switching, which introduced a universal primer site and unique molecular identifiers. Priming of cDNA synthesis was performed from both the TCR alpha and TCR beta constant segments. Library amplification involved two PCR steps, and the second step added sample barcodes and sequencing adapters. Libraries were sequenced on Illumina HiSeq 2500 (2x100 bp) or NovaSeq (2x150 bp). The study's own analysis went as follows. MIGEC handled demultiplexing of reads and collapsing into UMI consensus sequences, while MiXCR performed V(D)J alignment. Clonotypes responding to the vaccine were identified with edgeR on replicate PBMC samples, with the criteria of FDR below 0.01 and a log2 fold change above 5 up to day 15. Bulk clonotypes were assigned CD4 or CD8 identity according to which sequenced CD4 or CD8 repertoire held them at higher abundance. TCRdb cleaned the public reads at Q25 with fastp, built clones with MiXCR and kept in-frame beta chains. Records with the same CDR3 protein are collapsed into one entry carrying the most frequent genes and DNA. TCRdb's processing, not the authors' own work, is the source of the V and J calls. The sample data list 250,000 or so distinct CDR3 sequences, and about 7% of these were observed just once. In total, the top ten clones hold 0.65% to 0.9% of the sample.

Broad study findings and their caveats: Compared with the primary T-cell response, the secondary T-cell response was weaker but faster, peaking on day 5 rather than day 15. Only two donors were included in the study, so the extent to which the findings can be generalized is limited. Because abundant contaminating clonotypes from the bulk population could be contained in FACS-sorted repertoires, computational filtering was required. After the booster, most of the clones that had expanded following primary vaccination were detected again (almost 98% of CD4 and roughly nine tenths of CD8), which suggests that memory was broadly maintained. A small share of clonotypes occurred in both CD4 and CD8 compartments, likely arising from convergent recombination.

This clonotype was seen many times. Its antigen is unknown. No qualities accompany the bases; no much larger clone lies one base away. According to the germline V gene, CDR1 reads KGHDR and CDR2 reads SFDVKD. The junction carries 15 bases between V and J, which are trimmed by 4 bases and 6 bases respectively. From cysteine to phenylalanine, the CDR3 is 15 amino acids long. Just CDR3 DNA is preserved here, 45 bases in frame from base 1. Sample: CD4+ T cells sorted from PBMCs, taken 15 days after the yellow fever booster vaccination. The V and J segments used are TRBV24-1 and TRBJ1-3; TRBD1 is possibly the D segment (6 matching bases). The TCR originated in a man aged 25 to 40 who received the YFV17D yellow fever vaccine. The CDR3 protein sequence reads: CATSEGAAGSNTIYF. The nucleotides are TGTGCCACCAGTGAGGGGGCTGCTGGTTCAAACACCATATATTTT.